This T cell receptor (beta chain) was found in a study of metastatic and nonmetastatic thyroid tumors (dated by TCRdb to 2020 to 2022). With regard to the full study: Repertoires were compared across peripheral blood and tumor or nodule tissue samples from malignant and benign thyroid patients. What the research found in general, with its limitations: TCR beta diversity was reported as significantly higher in malignant tumors than in benign nodules, in both blood and tumor samples.

Libraries were made using PCR. For sequencing, an Illumina HiSeq 4000 was employed. High-throughput sequencing was used to profile the TCR beta-chain CDR3 region of every patient. Per the original workflow: A classifier to discriminate distant-metastatic papillary thyroid cancer patients was built from CDR3 differences across clinicopathological groups. The Shannon index was used to measure repertoire diversity, and the Morisita-Horn index was used to measure how similar tumor and blood repertoires were. Starting from the raw public reads, TCRdb applied fastp trimming at Q25, assembled clones with MiXCR and retained in-frame beta chains. TCRdb's processing, not the study's, gives the V and J calls here. The sample yields tens of thousands of clones; 15% to 20% were counted once. Clones ranked in the top ten supply approximately 5.6% of the sample. None of the patients had been given any treatment before thyroid surgery. Using T-cell receptor beta sequencing, the researchers looked back retrospectively at clinical samples from patients, gathered between about 2012 and 2019.

There are many counts of this clone. There is no known antigen for this receptor. Base qualities are missing; no much larger clone stands one base away. The CDR3, cysteine through phenylalanine, is 13 amino acids long. Only the CDR3 part of the read is kept: 39 bases, read in frame from the first base. V gives up 3 bases and J gives up 1 base, and the segment between their germline ends measures 6 bases. The germline V gene specifies LGHNT as CDR1 and FRNRAP as CDR2. The source is a male donor with papillary thyroid cancer or a benign thyroid nodule (not recorded which). Some clones in this sample may be carry-over from other donors' samples. Sample: blood. The chain couples TRBV12-5 to TRBJ2-5; the D gene assignment is ambiguous. The CDR3 corresponds to CASGFDLQETQYF. The base sequence is TGTGCTAGTGGTTTCGACCTCCAAGAGACCCAGTACTTC.